This passage covers 20 T cell receptor beta chains from one sample sequenced in a study of Graves' ophthalmopathy and Graves' hyperthyroidism. Using RNA transcripts, the TCR beta CDR3 regions were amplified. After a first-round RT-PCR with HTBI primers, a second-round multiplex PCR was run. In TCRdb, the multiplex PCR reads were re-called with MiXCR into one record per CDR3 protein. This table holds around 36,000 distinct CDR3 sequences, roughly 50% found once. The specimen sequenced was peripheral blood. The receptor set was obtained from an adult woman with stable Graves' hyperthyroidism.

The rearrangement joins TRBV19 to TRBJ2-4; D is perhaps TRBD2 (5 bases). CDR1 is LNHDA, CDR2 SQIVND, per germline (reference sequence). CDR3 size: 12 residues. The germline V and J ends were trimmed by 1 base and 8 bases, with 6 bases remaining between them. This CDR3 reads CASSIGGHIQYF. The CDR3 DNA follows: TGTGCCAGTAGTATAGGAGGGCACATTCAGTACTTC. The variable domain in full, with the rest retrieved from reference TRBV19 and TRBJ2-4, is DGGITQSPKYLFRKEGQNVTLSCEQNLNHDAMYWYRQDPGQGLRLIYYSQIVNDFQKGDIAEGYSVSREKKESFPLTVTSAQKNPTAFYLCASSIGGHIQYFGAGTRLSVL.

The genes are TRBV10-3 and TRBJ1-2; the D gene is possibly TRBD1 (5 bases). There are 15 residues in the CDR3. V dropped 4 bases and J dropped 0 bases, with 12 bases sitting between them. The germline V gene encodes CDR1 ENHRY and CDR2 SYGVKD. CDR3 region: CAISAGTEANYGYTF. The CDR3, as DNA: TGTGCCATCAGTGCGGGGACCGAAGCTAACTATGGCTACACCTTC.

The chain is built from TRBV10-3 and TRBJ1-5; 7 nucleotides match TRBD1. V lost 2 bases, J lost 1 base, and 2 bases stayed unmatched. The germline V gene encodes CDR1 ENHRY and CDR2 SYGVKD. The CDR3 is 15 residues long. CDR3 in DNA: TGTGCCATCAGTGAGGGACAGGCCAGCAATCAGCCCCAGCATTTT. Amino acid sequence: CAISEGQASNQPQHF.

This sequence joins TRBV7-2 and TRBJ2-7; no clear D gene. Germline CDR1 SGHTA, CDR2 FQGNSA. CDR3 size: 13 residues. V lost 1 base, J lost 9 bases, and 13 bases lay in between. The CDR3 sequence is CASSLEANQWQYF. CDR3 bases: TGTGCCAGCAGCTTAGAGGCAAATCAGTGGCAGTACTTC.

This clonotype was seen many times. The chain links TRBV7-6 to TRBJ1-4; weak D call: TRBD1 (6 bases). Germline V gene sequence: CDR1 SGHVS, CDR2 FNYEAQ. The CDR3 is made up of 14 amino acids. V gave up 1 base and J gave up 8 bases, with 11 bases separating them. CDR3 residues: CASSLGGAGEKLFF. As DNA, the CDR3 is TGTGCCAGCAGCTTAGGGGGGGCCGGCGAAAAACTGTTTTTT.

This clonotype was counted at least ten times. The chain employs TRBV19 and TRBJ2-2; possibly TRBD1 or TRBD2 for D (5 bases each). Germline-derived CDR1 and CDR2 are LNHDA and SQIVND (reference sequence). Deletions cut 10 bases from V and 5 bases from J, with 20 bases between. The CDR3 runs 15 residues. The CDR3 loop is CANHRRSGTTGELFF. The CDR3 nucleotides are TGTGCCAACCATCGGCGGAGTGGGACGACCGGGGAGCTGTTTTTT.

The V and J genes are TRBV7-9 and TRBJ1-6; 7 bases align to TRBD1. V was pared by 5 bases and J by 12 bases, with 4 bases of the junction left unmatched. Germline assignment: CDR1 SEHNR and CDR2 FQNEAQ (reference sequence). This CDR3 comprises 12 residues. CDR3: CASSKDRQPLHF. As DNA, the CDR3 is TGTGCCAGCAGCAAGGACAGGCAACCCCTCCACTTT.

This clonotype was counted at least ten times. This chain links TRBV7-3 with TRBJ2-5; D gene ambiguous. Germline V lookup: CDR1 SGHTA, CDR2 FQGTGA. Trimming pared 2 bases from V and 5 bases from J, leaving 6 bases between. The CDR3 has 12 amino acids. The CDR3 is CASSLLGETQYF. CDR3 coding DNA: TGTGCCAGCAGCTTATTGGGGGAGACCCAGTACTTC.

This chain connects TRBV20-1 to TRBJ2-7; 9 nucleotides align to TRBD2. The trim removed 4 bases at V and 5 bases at J, leaving 3 bases unmatched. The length of the CDR3 is 12 residues. Per the germline V gene, CDR1 is DFQATT and CDR2 is SNEGSKA (reference sequence). CDR3 in amino acids: CSATRTSDEQYF. As DNA, the CDR3 is TGCAGTGCTACCCGGACTAGCGACGAGCAGTACTTC.

The chain joins TRBV6-1 to TRBJ2-7; the D gene is possibly TRBD2 (6 bases). V was clipped by 7 bases and J by 4 bases, with 17 bases between them. The germline V gene encodes CDR1 MNHNS and CDR2 SASEGT. This CDR3 is 14 amino acids long. In nucleotides, the CDR3 is TGTGCCAGCACCCTGGAGGGAGGCCGTTACGAGCAGTACTTC. Protein sequence: CASTLEGGRYEQYF.

As for this clonotype: One end of the junction does not line up with germline, which may come from a read error. The chain links TRBV7-6 to TRBJ2-5, with 12 bases lining up with TRBD2. The CDR3 runs 16 residues. CDR1 and CDR2 (germline): SGHVS, FNYEAQ. The CDR3 sequence is CASSLASSGRAETQHF. The DNA for the CDR3 is TGTGCCAGCAGCTTAGCGTCTAGCGGGAGGGCAGAGACCCAGCACTTC.

This clonotype was counted many times. This chain links TRBV30 with TRBJ1-4, with D hard to call. The germline V gene encodes CDR1 GTSNPN and CDR2 SVGIG (reference sequence). V was clipped by 0 bases and J by 4 bases, with 9 bases between them. This CDR3 spans 14 amino acids. The CDR3, as DNA: TGTGCCTGGAGTGTTGGACGGTATAATGAAAAACTGTTTTTT. Amino acids: CAWSVGRYNEKLFF.

The J gene is TRBJ2-7, the V gene TRBV29-1, with 11 bases that match TRBD2. Germline V gene data show CDR1 as SQVTM and CDR2 as ANQGSEA. The CDR3 covers 13 residues. J was trimmed by 4 bases and V by 6 bases; bases with no gene match: 5. CDR3 loop: CSVLAGGKYEQYF. The CDR3, as DNA: TGCAGCGTCTTAGCGGGAGGGAAATACGAGCAGTACTTC.

This clonotype was counted at least ten times. The chain couples TRBV5-1 to TRBJ2-3; D possibly matches TRBD1 or TRBD2 (7 bases each). Germline CDR1 reads SGHRS; CDR2 reads YFSETQ. This CDR3 region has 16 residues. V lost 4 bases to trimming and J lost 3 bases, with 18 bases between them. Here the CDR3 reads CASSSGDRGMTDTQYF. CDR3 coding DNA: TGCGCCAGCAGCAGCGGGGACAGAGGAATGACAGATACGCAGTATTTT.

The rearrangement joins TRBV20-1 to TRBJ2-2, with a weak D call TRBD1 (5 bases). The V gene's germline CDR1 is DFQATT and CDR2 SNEGSKA (reference sequence). There are 11 residues in the CDR3. The CDR3 nucleotides are TGCAGCGTTACAGGAACCGGGGAGCTGTTTTTT. As protein: CSVTGTGELFF.

As regards this clonotype: One end of the junction does not line up with germline, which may come from a read error. The J gene is TRBJ1-1, the V gene TRBV10-3; no clear D gene. This CDR3 has 11 residues. Germline V lookup: CDR1 ENHRY, CDR2 SYGVKD. The CDR3 DNA follows: TGTGCCATCAGTGAGCGCGGTGGAGCTTTTTTT. Its protein is CAISERGGAFF.

Regarding this clonotype: The CDR3 does not close with the conserved phenylalanine or tryptophan, likely indicating a read error. V and J are TRBV20-1 and TRBJ2-7; 13 bases are a match to TRBD2. The CDR3 is 14 residues long. Looked up from germline, CDR1 is DFQATT and CDR2 is SNEGSKA (reference sequence). V lost 5 bases to trimming and J lost 4 bases; unmatched junction nucleotides: 5. CDR3 region: CSAYGLAGVYEQYS. Here the CDR3 DNA reads TGCAGTGCTTACGGACTAGCGGGAGTTTACGAGCAGTACTCC.

Note on this clonotype: The limits of the CDR3 on the DNA are not certain, so only TCRdb's listed CDR3 is given. The J gene is TRBJ1-5, the V gene TRBV29-1. Per the germline V gene, CDR1 is SQVTM and CDR2 is ANQGSEA. The CDR3 is 19 amino acids long, termini counted. The CDR3 sequence is CSVRTSGSQYFGPDQPQHF.

Regarding this clonotype: The junction departs from the called germline gene at one end, perhaps through a read error. This chain joins TRBV4-1 and TRBJ2-5; 8 nucleotides align to TRBD2. Germline V CDR1 and CDR2: MGHRA, YSYEKL. The length of the CDR3 is 15 residues. As DNA, the CDR3 is TGCGCCTGCAGCCAACAAGCGGGAGATAAGGAGACCCAGTGCTTC. Residues: CACSQQAGDKETQCF.

This clonotype was counted at least ten times. This chain connects TRBV30 to TRBJ2-7, with TRBD2 matching 8 bases. This CDR3 is built from 13 residues. Germline lookup yields CDR1 GTSNPN and CDR2 SVGIG (reference sequence). Trimming at V came to 1 base and at J to 5 bases, leaving 4 bases not matched to a gene. The CDR3 coding sequence is TGTGCCTGGAGTGAAGGACTAGCTCACGAGCAGTACTTC. It yields the protein CAWSEGLAHEQYF.